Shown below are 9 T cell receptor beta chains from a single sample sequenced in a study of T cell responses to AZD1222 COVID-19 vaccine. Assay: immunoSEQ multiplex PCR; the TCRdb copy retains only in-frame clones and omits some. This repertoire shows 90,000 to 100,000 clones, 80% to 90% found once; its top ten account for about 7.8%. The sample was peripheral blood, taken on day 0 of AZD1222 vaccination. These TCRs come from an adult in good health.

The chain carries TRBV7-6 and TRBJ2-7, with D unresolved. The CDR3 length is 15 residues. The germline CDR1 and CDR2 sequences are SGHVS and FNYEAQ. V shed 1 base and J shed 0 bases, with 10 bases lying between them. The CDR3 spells CASSLVGGPSYEQYF. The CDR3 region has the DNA TGTGCCAGCAGCTTAGTCGGTGGTCCCTCCTACGAGCAGTACTTC.

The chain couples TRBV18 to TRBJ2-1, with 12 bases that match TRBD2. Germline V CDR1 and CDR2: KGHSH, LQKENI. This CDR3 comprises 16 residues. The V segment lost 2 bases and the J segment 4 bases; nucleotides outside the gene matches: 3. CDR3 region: CASSPALAGGYNEQFF. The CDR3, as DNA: TGTGCCAGCTCACCAGCGCTAGCGGGGGGGTACAATGAGCAGTTCTTC.

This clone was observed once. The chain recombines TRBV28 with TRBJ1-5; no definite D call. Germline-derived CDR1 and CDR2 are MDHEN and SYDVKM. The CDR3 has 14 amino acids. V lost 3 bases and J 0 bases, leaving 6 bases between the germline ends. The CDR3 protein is CASSFSLSNQPQHF. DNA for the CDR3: TGTGCCAGCAGTTTTAGCCTTAGCAATCAGCCCCAGCATTTT. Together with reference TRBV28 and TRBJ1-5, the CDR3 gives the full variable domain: DVKVTQSSRYLVKRTGEKVFLECVQDMDHENMFWYRQDPGLGLRLIYFSYDVKMKEKGDIPEGYSVSREKKERFSLILESASTNQTSMYLCASSFSLSNQPQHFGDGTRLSIL.

CDR3 in amino acids: CASSLTGTGGGELFF. The CDR3 bases are TGTGCCAGCAGCTTAACCGGGACAGGGGGCGGGGAGCTGTTTTTT. This chain links TRBV7-6 with TRBJ2-2, with 11 bases that match TRBD1. The CDR3 runs 15 residues. The germline V gene encodes CDR1 SGHVS and CDR2 FNYEAQ. Trimming cost V 2 bases and J 7 bases; bases outside gene matches: 3.

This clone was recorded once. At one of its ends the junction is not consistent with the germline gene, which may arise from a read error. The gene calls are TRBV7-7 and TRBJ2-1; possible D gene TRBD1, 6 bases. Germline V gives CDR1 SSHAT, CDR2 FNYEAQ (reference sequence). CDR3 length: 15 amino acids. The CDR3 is CASSPRPGAYNEQFF. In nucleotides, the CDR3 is TGTGCTAGCAGTCCCCGCCCAGGGGCGTACAATGAGCAGTTCTTC. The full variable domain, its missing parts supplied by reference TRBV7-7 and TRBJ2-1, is GAGVSQSPRYKVTKRGQDVTLRCDPISSHATLYWYQQALGQGPEFLTYFNYEAQPDKSGLPSDRFSAERPEGSISTLTIQRTEQRDSAMYRCASSPRPGAYNEQFFGPGTRLTVL.

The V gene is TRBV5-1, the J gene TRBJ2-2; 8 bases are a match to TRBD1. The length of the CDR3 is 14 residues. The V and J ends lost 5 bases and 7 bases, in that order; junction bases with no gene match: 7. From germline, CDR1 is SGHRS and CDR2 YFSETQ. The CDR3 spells CASRDQGAGGELFF. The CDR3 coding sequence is TGCGCCAGCAGAGATCAGGGGGCTGGCGGGGAGCTGTTTTTT.

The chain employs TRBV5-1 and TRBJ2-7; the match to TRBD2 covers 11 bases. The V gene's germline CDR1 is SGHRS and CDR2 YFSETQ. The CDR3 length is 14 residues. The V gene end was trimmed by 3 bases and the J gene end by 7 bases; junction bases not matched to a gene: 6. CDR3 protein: CASSSGLADLEQYF. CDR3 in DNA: TGCGCCAGCAGCTCGGGACTAGCGGACTTGGAGCAGTACTTC. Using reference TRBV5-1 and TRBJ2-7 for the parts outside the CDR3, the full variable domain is KAGVTQTPRYLIKTRGQQVTLSCSPISGHRSVSWYQQTPGQGLQFLFEYFSETQRNKGNFPGRFSGRQFSNSRSEMNVSTLELGDSALYLCASSSGLADLEQYFGPGTRLTVT.

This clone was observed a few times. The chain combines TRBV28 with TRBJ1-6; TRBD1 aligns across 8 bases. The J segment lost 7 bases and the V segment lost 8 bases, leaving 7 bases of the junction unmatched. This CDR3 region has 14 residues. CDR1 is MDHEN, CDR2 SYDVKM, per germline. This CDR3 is CASSPGQGNSPLHF. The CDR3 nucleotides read TGTGCCAGCTCGCCTGGACAGGGAAATTCACCCCTCCACTTT.

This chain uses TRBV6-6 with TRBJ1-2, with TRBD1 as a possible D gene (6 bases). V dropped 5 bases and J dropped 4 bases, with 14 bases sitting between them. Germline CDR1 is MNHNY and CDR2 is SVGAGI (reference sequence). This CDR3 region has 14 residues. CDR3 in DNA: TGTGCCAGCAGTACCACCGGGACAATCTATGGCTACACCTTC. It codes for CASSTTGTIYGYTF.